The 30 T cell receptor beta chains presented below share a single source sample, sequenced in a study of blood T cell repertoires in COVID-19. Clones were read by immunoSEQ multiplex PCR, and TCRdb kept only the in-frame ones, dropping some. Among roughly 210,000 clones listed, under 90% were seen once. The specimen was peripheral blood. The receptors were gathered from a woman over 75 with COVID-19, enrolled during active disease.

This clone was found once. This chain connects TRBV7-9 to TRBJ1-6; D gene ambiguous. Germline CDR1 is SEHNR and CDR2 is FQNEAQ (reference sequence). Trimming left V 1 base short and J 7 bases short, with 5 bases between. CDR3 length equals 13 residues. DNA for the CDR3: TGTGCCAGCAGCTTAGTAGCCAATTCACCCCTCCACTTT. It translates to CASSLVANSPLHF.

This clone appeared a single time. The chain has TRBV20-1 and TRBJ1-2; D unresolved. Trimming stripped 3 bases from V and 4 bases from J, with 6 bases between. The CDR3 loop spans 11 amino acids. CDR1 DFQATT and CDR2 SNEGSKA come from the germline V gene (reference sequence). The CDR3 DNA follows: TGCAGTGCTAGCAGCGGCTATGGCTACACCTTC. Translation: CSASSGYGYTF.

V and J are TRBV3-1 (or the pseudogene TRBV3-2) and TRBJ1-2, with D tentatively TRBD1 (5 bases). CDR1 LGHDT and CDR2 YNNKEL come from the germline V gene (reference sequence). V lost 1 base and J lost 2, with 11 bases in between. CDR3 length: 15 residues. The CDR3 DNA follows: TGTGCCAGCAGCCAAGGCCAGGGCGAAAACTATGGCTACACCTTC. This encodes CASSQGQGENYGYTF.

The chain employs TRBV3-1 (or the pseudogene TRBV3-2) and TRBJ2-2; TRBD2 is a possible D gene (6 bases). CDR1 and CDR2 from the germline V gene are LGHDT and YNNKEL (reference sequence). The length of the CDR3 is 14 residues. V was pared by 4 bases and J by 8 bases, with 14 bases between. DNA of the CDR3: TGTGCCAGCAGCCCCTTCCCCGGAGGGGGGGAGCTGTTTTTT. Translation gives CASSPFPGGGELFF.

The gene calls are TRBV6-5 and TRBJ1-2; tentatively, D is TRBD1 (6 bases). The germline gives CDR1 MNHEY, CDR2 SVGAGI. The germline V and J ends were trimmed by 6 bases and 10 bases, with 18 bases remaining between them. This CDR3 contains 13 residues. The CDR3 loop is CASSIRQASDYTF. CDR3 bases: TGTGCCAGCAGCATAAGACAGGCCTCAGACTACACCTTC.

The CDR3, as DNA: TGTGCCAGCAGTTCTCCGGGTCTGAAGACCCAGTACTTC. This sequence encodes CASSSPGLKTQYF. The chain uses TRBV6-5 and TRBJ2-5, with D unclear. Trimming left V 4 bases short and J 6 bases short, with 12 bases between. The germline CDR1 and CDR2 sequences are MNHEY and SVGAGI. The CDR3 sequence is 13 residues long.

This sequence joins TRBV2 and TRBJ2-6; D is unresolved. Deletions cut 6 bases from V and 1 base from J, with 7 bases between. Germline loops: CDR1 SNHLY, CDR2 FYNNEI. The CDR3 spans 14 residues. CDR3 region: CASSPSSGANVLTF. The DNA of the CDR3 is TGTGCCAGCAGCCCTAGTTCTGGGGCCAACGTCCTGACTTTC.

This clone occurred a few times. The chain couples TRBV5-8 to TRBJ1-2; 9 positions agree with TRBD1. V gave up 5 bases and J gave up 5 bases; unmatched junction bases: 4. Per the germline V gene, CDR1 is SGHTS and CDR2 is YDEGEE. The CDR3 covers 13 residues. CDR3 DNA: TGTGCCAGCAGGGGACAGGGCAAGTATGGCTACACCTTC. Translating it yields CASRGQGKYGYTF.

As to this clone: The germline gene is not matched at one end of the junction; a read error may be the cause. V and J are TRBV10-3 and TRBJ1-1, with 7 nucleotides matching TRBD1. CDR3 length equals 14 residues. The germline V gene encodes CDR1 ENHRY and CDR2 SYGVKD. CDR3 nucleotide sequence: TGTGCCGTCAGGGGAGGACAGGTGAACACTGAAGCTTTCTTT. It yields the protein CAVRGGQVNTEAFF.

Here the CDR3 DNA reads TGTGCCAGCAGCGGGGGGGGTGGCACAGATACGCAGTATTTT. Translation gives CASSGGGGTDTQYF. V gene TRBV11-2 combines with J gene TRBJ2-3; 7 nucleotides line up with TRBD2. The germline V gene has CDR1 SGHAT and CDR2 FQNNGV. V lost 5 bases to trimming and J lost 1 base; unmatched junction nucleotides: 3. CDR3 length: 14 residues.

With respect to this clone: This sample includes further DNA sequences coding for the same CDR3. The chain carries TRBV10-3 and TRBJ1-1; weak D call: TRBD1 (5 bases). Deletions cut 2 bases from V and 1 base from J, with 5 bases between. Germline CDR1 is ENHRY and CDR2 is SYGVKD. The CDR3 sequence is 13 residues long. The chain's CDR3 is CAISEGANTEAFF. In DNA, the CDR3 is TGTGCCATCAGTGAGGGGGCGAACACTGAAGCTTTCTTT.

This clone was detected only a few times. At one end, the junction sequence differs from germline, possibly due to a read error. The chain uses TRBV28 and TRBJ1-5; D is undetermined. CDR1 is MDHEN, CDR2 SYDVKM, per germline. This CDR3 comprises 13 residues. CDR3 DNA: TGCTCCGCGGGCTTGGGTGTCAATCAGCCCCAGCATTTT. It specifies CSAGLGVNQPQHF.

This clone has only one observation. The J gene is TRBJ1-6, the V gene TRBV19; D might be TRBD1 (5 bases). Deletions cut 0 bases from V and 10 bases from J, with 16 bases between. CDR1 is LNHDA, CDR2 SQIVND, per germline (reference sequence). This CDR3 region has 16 residues. CDR3 loop: CASSIDLGGKNSPLHF. The CDR3, as DNA: TGTGCCAGTAGTATAGATCTCGGGGGAAAGAACTCACCCCTCCACTTT. The full variable domain, in which reference TRBV19 and TRBJ1-6 provide the parts outside the CDR3, is DGGITQSPKYLFRKEGQNVTLSCEQNLNHDAMYWYRQDPGQGLRLIYYSQIVNDFQKGDIAEGYSVSREKKESFPLTVTSAQKNPTAFYLCASSIDLGGKNSPLHFGNGTRLTVT.

This clone was recorded once. This chain uses TRBV5-1 with TRBJ2-5; TRBD1 might be the D (5 bases). The germline V and J ends were trimmed by 1 base and 5 bases, with 12 bases remaining between them. CDR1 and CDR2 from the germline V gene are SGHRS and YFSETQ. This CDR3 has 14 residues. The CDR3 DNA follows: TGCGCCAGCAGCTTGTTCTCCAGGGTTGAGACCCAGTACTTC. This codes for CASSLFSRVETQYF.

The CDR3 is CSVAGLDIQYF. The CDR3 bases are TGCAGCGTTGCAGGGTTGGACATTCAGTACTTC. The chain employs TRBV29-1 and TRBJ2-4; possible D gene TRBD1, 5 bases. CDR3 length: 11 residues. Germline V CDR1 and CDR2: SQVTM, ANQGSEA. V lost 4 bases and J 8 bases, leaving 9 bases between the germline ends.

This chain links TRBV27 with TRBJ1-2; TRBD1 matches 9 bases. Trimming cost V 4 bases and J 5 bases; bases outside gene matches: 8. Germline V gene sequence: CDR1 MNHEY, CDR2 SMNVEV (reference sequence). The CDR3 length is 15 residues. Written as DNA, the CDR3 is TGTGCCAGCAGTTCCGGGACAGGGTCGATTTATGGCTACACCTTC. Encoded protein: CASSSGTGSIYGYTF.

This clone was observed a single time. This chain connects TRBV10-2 to TRBJ1-2, with 7 bases identical to TRBD1. Germline CDR1 WSHSY, CDR2 SAAADI. The CDR3 is 14 amino acids. J gave up 6 bases and V 2 bases, and 6 bases lay outside the gene matches. The CDR3 loop reads CASSEGDRVNGYTF. The CDR3 DNA follows: TGCGCCAGCAGTGAGGGAGACAGGGTAAATGGCTACACCTTC.

This rearrangement joins TRBV6-5 to TRBJ2-2, with 8 nucleotides matching TRBD1. Germline values: CDR1 MNHEY, CDR2 SVGAGI. The CDR3 covers 14 residues. V dropped 6 bases and J dropped 4; count of bases not matched to a gene: 4. In DNA, the CDR3 is TGTGCCAGCAGGCTGGACAGGGCCACCGGGGAGCTGTTTTTT. This sequence encodes CASRLDRATGELFF.

The chain uses TRBV9 and TRBJ2-7; possibly TRBD2 for D (6 bases). The CDR3 runs to 15 residues. Germline CDR1 SGDLS, CDR2 YYNGEE. V lost 4 bases, J lost 0 bases, and 14 bases lay in between. The CDR3 reads CASSQSGTFSYEQYF. Here the CDR3 DNA reads TGTGCCAGCAGCCAATCCGGGACTTTCTCCTACGAGCAGTACTTC.

The chain combines TRBV28 with TRBJ2-3; the match to TRBD2 covers 8 bases. Trimming took 9 bases from V and 6 from J; bases not matched to a gene: 11. The CDR3 is made up of 14 amino acids. Germline-derived CDR1 and CDR2 are MDHEN and SYDVKM. CDR3 DNA sequence: TGTGCCAGTATTTTTCGGGGGGGCTGGGATACGCAGTATTTT. Encoded protein: CASIFRGGWDTQYF. The full variable domain, with the rest looked up from reference TRBV28 and TRBJ2-3, is DVKVTQSSRYLVKRTGEKVFLECVQDMDHENMFWYRQDPGLGLRLIYFSYDVKMKEKGDIPEGYSVSREKKERFSLILESASTNQTSMYLCASIFRGGWDTQYFGPGTRLTVL.

This chain links TRBV4-2 with TRBJ2-7; 13 bases match TRBD2. The CDR3 extends over 17 amino acids. Trimming took 8 bases from V and 0 from J; bases not matched to a gene: 10. Germline values: CDR1 LGHNA, CDR2 YNFKEQ. The CDR3 spells CASVSGTSGESSYEQYV. CDR3 nucleotide sequence: TGTGCCAGCGTCTCCGGGACTAGCGGGGAAAGCTCCTACGAGCAGTACGTC.

The chain links TRBV7-6 to TRBJ1-3; TRBD1 is a possible D gene (5 bases). V lost 5 bases and J lost 4, with 18 bases in between. In germline, CDR1 is SGHVS, CDR2 FNYEAQ. This CDR3 comprises 16 residues. CDR3 in DNA: TGTGCCAGCAGCCCCATTTCGGGGGGTTTCGGAAACACCATATATTTT. Amino acids: CASSPISGGFGNTIYF.

V gene TRBV11-3 combines with J gene TRBJ2-3, with D perhaps TRBD2 (6 bases). Trimming cost V 4 bases and J 4 bases, with 9 bases left between them. The germline gives CDR1 SGHNT, CDR2 YENEEA. This CDR3 spans 13 amino acids. CDR3 residues: CASSSRGPDTQYF. In nucleotides, the CDR3 is TGTGCCAGCAGCTCGCGGGGCCCAGATACGCAGTATTTT.

The chain couples TRBV7-6 to TRBJ2-3; D is perhaps TRBD2 (7 bases). V lost 2 bases and J 2 bases, leaving 11 bases between the germline ends. This CDR3 is built from 15 residues. Per germline, CDR1 SGHVS and CDR2 FNYEAQ. CDR3 sequence: CASSLRGGATDTQYF. CDR3 in DNA: TGTGCCAGCAGCTTAAGAGGGGGGGCCACAGATACGCAGTATTTT.

This chain uses TRBV3-1 (or the pseudogene TRBV3-2) with TRBJ1-6; D is possibly TRBD1 (5 bases). CDR3 size: 14 residues. V gave up 1 base and J gave up 5 bases, with 6 bases separating them. Germline V CDR1 and CDR2: LGHDT, YNNKEL (reference sequence). CDR3 sequence reads: CASSQGQNNSPLHF. Here the CDR3 DNA reads TGTGCCAGCAGCCAAGGACAGAATAATTCACCCCTCCACTTT.

The table lists this clone with a count of one. V gene TRBV5-1 combines with J gene TRBJ2-5, with TRBD2 matching over 14 bases. The CDR3 sequence is 16 residues long. Losses at the gene ends were 4 bases for V and 3 bases for J; bases not matched to a gene: 5. Per germline, CDR1 SGHRS and CDR2 YFSETQ. CDR3 DNA sequence: TGCGCCAGCAGCCGGGGGACTAGCGGGGGAAAAGAGACCCAGTACTTC. It codes for CASSRGTSGGKETQYF.

The chain links TRBV28 to TRBJ2-1, with TRBD2 identical over 13 bases. The CDR3 runs to 17 residues. Germline V lookup: CDR1 MDHEN, CDR2 SYDVKM. The V gene end was trimmed by 5 bases and the J gene end by 7 bases; junction bases not matched to a gene: 11. CDR3 in amino acids: CASSRPPGTSGNNEQFF. In DNA, the CDR3 is TGTGCCAGCAGTCGCCCCCCAGGGACTAGCGGGAATAATGAGCAGTTCTTC.

This clone was observed a single time. V gene TRBV6-5 combines with J gene TRBJ1-2; D possibly corresponds to TRBD1 (6 bases). The CDR3 is 15 amino acids. Germline CDR1 reads MNHEY; CDR2 reads SVGAGI. The V end lost 6 bases, the J end lost 5 bases, and 19 bases lay between the germline ends. CDR3 DNA sequence: TGTGCCAGCAGGGAGACAGGCCAGTCGGGATATGGCTACACCTTC. Translated: CASRETGQSGYGYTF.

The gene calls are TRBV27 and TRBJ1-2, with D tentatively TRBD1 (6 bases). This CDR3 region has 14 residues. CDR1 is MNHEY and CDR2 is SMNVEV in the germline V gene (reference sequence). With 0 bases removed from V and 7 bases from J, the gap between germline ends came to 12 bases. The CDR3 region has the DNA TGTGCCAGCAGTTTATCATGGGGGCTCGGTGGCTACACCTTC. Protein product: CASSLSWGLGGYTF.

The chain couples TRBV5-4 to TRBJ2-4; a weak D match, TRBD1 (5 bases). The CDR3 runs 16 residues. Trimming took off 2 bases at V and 1 base at J, with 13 bases between the two ends. Germline CDR1 is SGHNT and CDR2 is YYREEE (reference sequence). This CDR3 reads CASSFPQDAAKNIQYF. The DNA for the CDR3 is TGTGCCAGCAGCTTCCCACAGGATGCGGCCAAAAACATTCAGTACTTC.